This TCR beta chain is drawn from a study of blood T cell repertoires in COVID-19. Across the whole study: Sample material is recorded as cDNA or gDNA derived from T cells, B-cell-depleted T cells, or PBMCs.

Profiling relied on immunoSEQ multiplex PCR, and the TCRdb table lists in-frame clones only, not all of them. Of 240,000 or so clones in the sample, about 80% are singletons; the top ten hold approximately 3.2%. CDR1 is MNHNS, CDR2 SASEGT, per germline. V was trimmed by 3 bases and J by 2 bases, leaving 12 bases between them. This CDR3 contains 15 residues. The specimen sequenced was peripheral blood. The receptor was derived from a woman at least 80 years old with acute or convalescent COVID-19. The rearrangement joins TRBV6-1 to TRBJ2-3; TRBD2 might be the D (5 bases). CDR3 DNA sequence: TGTGCCAGCAGTGATATGAACGGGGTCACAGATACGCAGTATTTT. Translating it yields CASSDMNGVTDTQYF.